The present T cell receptor beta chain was sequenced within a study of T cells in Graves' hyperthyroidism and ophthalmopathy. The germline CDR1 and CDR2 sequences are LGHDT and YNNKEL (reference sequence). The CDR3 contains 14 residues. With 1 base removed from V and 0 bases from J, the gap between germline ends came to 6 bases. Findings and limits, study-wide: Onset of ophthalmopathy came a median roughly 6.9 months after the model predicted it. A 13 V-J model separated ophthalmopathy from stable hyperthyroidism.

From RNA transcripts, TCR beta CDR3 regions were amplified. The HTBI primer set was used in a first-round RT-PCR of the TCR CDR3. Via MiXCR, TCRdb re-called the multiplex PCR reads, giving one row per CDR3 protein. This sample carries hundreds of thousands of distinct CDR3 sequences, 15% to 18% of them seen once, and the ten largest clones take almost 8%. This clonotype was counted ten times or more. The antigen is unknown. Based on clinical symptoms, serum thyroxine and TRAb, thyroid ultrasound and orbital computed tomography, diagnoses were reached. The clonotype comes from a woman aged 18-29 years with Graves' hyperthyroidism. The sample taken for sequencing was blood. V and J are TRBV3-1 and TRBJ1-2; no reliable D call. CDR3 loop: CASSQGGSNYGYTF. The CDR3 DNA sequence: TGTGCCAGCAGCCAAGGCGGGTCTAACTATGGCTACACCTTC.